The 22 T cell receptor beta chains presented below share a single source sample, sequenced in a study of T-cell reconstitution after alpha-beta-depleted transplantation in children. TCRbeta library construction was performed incorporating unique molecular identifiers. Each CDR3 protein gets one entry after TCRdb re-called the PCR reads with MiXCR. This sample yields roughly 98,000 distinct CDR3 sequences, of which 15% to 19% are seen a single time; 15% to 20% belongs to the top ten. The specimen was PBMCs, mostly from graft donor cells, collected 180 days after TCRalphabeta/CD19-depleted stem cell transplant. Receptors originate from a male patient under 10 years old who had a stem cell transplant for acute lymphoblastic leukemia, so the T cells may come from the graft donor.

V and J are TRBV29-1 and TRBJ1-2, with 8 bases that match TRBD1. The CDR3 has 13 amino acids. Germline lookup yields CDR1 SQVTM and CDR2 ANQGSEA. V shed 6 bases, J shed 2 bases, and the junction held 5 bases outside the gene matches. The CDR3 sequence is CSVGDRLNYGYTF. The CDR3 coding sequence is TGCAGCGTGGGGGACAGGCTAAACTATGGCTACACCTTC.

This clonotype has more than one count but fewer than ten. J is TRBJ1-2 and V is TRBV19, with 7 bases that match TRBD1. Germline CDR1 LNHDA, CDR2 SQIVND (reference sequence). This CDR3 comprises 17 residues. Trimming removed 7 bases from V and 4 bases from J; junction bases left unmatched: 18. CDR3 region: CASTPGQEWGLGYGYTF. The CDR3 region has the DNA TGTGCCAGTACCCCCGGACAGGAATGGGGCTTGGGCTATGGCTACACCTTC.

This clonotype qualifies as large. The V call is TRBV12-3 or TRBV12-4, the J call TRBJ2-1, with D perhaps TRBD2 (5 bases). The CDR3 length is 14 residues. V was trimmed by 3 bases and J by 3 bases, leaving 9 bases between them. The CDR3 is CASSFLGSYNEQFF. CDR3 nucleotides: TGTGCCAGCAGTTTTTTAGGGAGCTACAATGAGCAGTTCTTC.

The CDR3 DNA is TGTGCCAGCAAGACCGGGCGGACAGATACGCAGTATTTT. This translates into CASKTGRTDTQYF. This chain joins TRBV25-1 and TRBJ2-3; D is uncertain. Germline assignment: CDR1 MGHDK and CDR2 SYGVNS. V was shortened by 7 bases and J by 3 bases, with 11 bases between the two germline ends. This CDR3 has 13 amino acids.

The table lists this clonotype with a few counts. The chain is built from TRBV5-4 and TRBJ2-5, with 8 positions matching TRBD2. CDR3 length equals 14 residues. J gave up 2 bases and V 3 bases, and 3 bases lay outside the gene matches. Germline V gene lookup returns CDR1 SGHNT and CDR2 YYREEE (reference sequence). The CDR3 loop reads CASSWGTRQETQYF. DNA of the CDR3: TGTGCCAGCAGCTGGGGGACTAGACAAGAGACCCAGTACTTC.

This clonotype was counted only a few times. This chain joins TRBV6-2 or TRBV6-3 and TRBJ1-1; 8 nucleotides align to TRBD1. In germline, CDR1 is MNHEY, CDR2 SVGEGT. The CDR3 has 17 amino acids. With V trimmed by 2 bases and J by 3 bases, 11 bases remained unmatched. For the CDR3, the DNA is TGTGCCAGCAGTTACCGAAGGCCCCTGGACAGGGACACTGAAGCTTTCTTT. Translated: CASSYRRPLDRDTEAFF.

This clonotype was picked up a small number of times. The rearrangement joins TRBV7-2 to TRBJ2-7, with TRBD2 identical over 8 bases. Per germline, CDR1 SGHTA and CDR2 FQGNSA. CDR3 length: 16 amino acids. The trim removed 1 base at V and 9 bases at J, leaving 14 bases unmatched. CDR3 residues: CASSLVVRRGALGQYF. CDR3 coding DNA: TGTGCCAGCAGCTTAGTAGTTCGGCGGGGGGCCTTGGGGCAGTACTTC.

The CDR3 nucleotides read TGCGCCAGCAGCCTACCCCAGGACACCGGGGAGCTGTTTTTT. Its protein product is CASSLPQDTGELFF. The V and J genes are TRBV5-1 and TRBJ2-2; D is ambiguous. The germline gives CDR1 SGHRS, CDR2 YFSETQ. Trimming cost V 4 bases and J 3 bases, with 10 bases left between them. The CDR3 consists of 14 residues.

A few counts support this clonotype. The rearrangement uses TRBV20-1 and TRBJ1-2; 8 bases match TRBD1. The CDR3 runs to 13 residues. The trim removed 3 bases at V and 2 bases at J, leaving 2 bases unmatched. The germline V gene encodes CDR1 DFQATT and CDR2 SNEGSKA (reference sequence). The CDR3 protein is CSARDRENYGYTF. DNA for the CDR3: TGCAGTGCTAGGGACAGGGAAAACTATGGCTACACCTTC.

This clonotype was counted only a few times. The chain links TRBV7-6 to TRBJ2-5; a possible D gene is TRBD2 (5 bases). V was clipped by 4 bases and J by 6 bases, with 12 bases between them. The germline V gene has CDR1 SGHVS and CDR2 FNYEAQ. The CDR3 is 13 residues long. This CDR3 is CASSSGPGKTQYF. CDR3 DNA sequence: TGTGCCAGCAGCTCCGGGCCCGGGAAGACCCAGTACTTC.

This chain joins TRBV18 and TRBJ2-5, with TRBD1 matching 7 bases. J lost 4 bases, V lost 6 bases, and 2 bases had no gene match. From germline, CDR1 is KGHSH and CDR2 LQKENI. CDR3 length equals 12 residues. The CDR3 loop reads CASSPGGETQYF. The DNA of the CDR3 is TGTGCCAGCTCCCCAGGGGGAGAGACCCAGTACTTC.

The chain joins TRBV20-1 to TRBJ1-4, with D maybe TRBD1 (5 bases). Trimming took off 3 bases at V and 0 bases at J, with 14 bases between the two ends. The length of the CDR3 is 16 residues. Germline V gene sequence: CDR1 DFQATT, CDR2 SNEGSKA (reference sequence). CDR3 sequence: CSASRDSAATNEKLFF. Here the CDR3 DNA reads TGCAGTGCTAGTCGTGACAGCGCCGCAACTAATGAAAAACTGTTTTTT.

This clonotype was picked up many times. This sequence joins TRBV20-1 and TRBJ2-2; possible D gene TRBD2, 7 bases. Germline V gives CDR1 DFQATT, CDR2 SNEGSKA (reference sequence). V was trimmed by 0 bases and J by 7 bases, leaving 15 bases between them. The CDR3 has 15 residues. The CDR3 sequence is CSARELGGVSGELFF. In DNA form, the CDR3 reads TGCAGTGCTAGAGAACTAGGGGGGGTGAGCGGGGAGCTGTTTTTT.

This clonotype was counted a few times. The V gene is TRBV27, the J gene TRBJ2-1; D might be TRBD2 (6 bases). Germline V gives CDR1 MNHEY, CDR2 SMNVEV (reference sequence). The CDR3 has 15 residues. V was cut by 5 bases and J by 6 bases, with 17 bases left in between. The CDR3 loop reads CASSAPRRGGNEQFF. The CDR3 DNA reads TGTGCCAGCAGTGCCCCCCGACGGGGAGGCAATGAGCAGTTCTTC.

The CDR3 bases are TGCGCCAGCAGCTTGGGGATGGGCAGCGAACGATTCGACGGGGAGCTGTTTTTT. Amino acids: CASSLGMGSERFDGELFF. The chain couples TRBV5-1 to TRBJ2-2; D unresolved. The CDR3 has 18 amino acids. CDR1 is SGHRS and CDR2 is YFSETQ in the germline V gene. V lost 0 bases, J lost 7 bases, and 22 bases lay in between.

This clonotype appeared a single time. A much larger clonotype is one base distant, so this may be a read error. J is TRBJ1-2 and V is TRBV7-2, with D perhaps TRBD1 (6 bases). This CDR3 has 15 residues. Germline V CDR1 and CDR2: SGHTA, FQGNSA. CDR3 in amino acids: CASSLNGGANYGDTF. In nucleotides, the CDR3 is TGTGCCAGCAGCTTAAACGGGGGGGCTAACTATGGCGACACCTTC.

The genes are TRBV2 and TRBJ1-6; 9 bases line up with TRBD1. The junction had 6 bases not matched to a gene; V was cut back by 7 bases and J by 8 bases. This CDR3 region has 14 residues. Germline lookup yields CDR1 SNHLY and CDR2 FYNNEI. DNA of the CDR3: TGTGCCAGCACCGTAGACAGGGGGGATTCACCCCTCCACTTT. Its protein is CASTVDRGDSPLHF.

V gene TRBV5-5 combines with J gene TRBJ2-2; 11 nucleotides line up with TRBD2. The CDR3 has 16 residues. The germline gives CDR1 SGHKS, CDR2 YYEKEE (reference sequence). J gave up 1 base and V 4 bases, and 3 bases lay outside the gene matches. CDR3 amino acids: CASSTGLAGNTGELFF. In nucleotides, the CDR3 is TGTGCCAGCAGCACAGGACTAGCGGGGAACACCGGGGAGCTGTTTTTT.

This chain links TRBV7-9 with TRBJ2-1, with D unresolved. The CDR3 has 13 residues. The V end lost 1 base, the J end lost 7 bases, and 8 bases lay between the germline ends. Germline CDR1 SEHNR, CDR2 FQNEAQ (reference sequence). CDR3 coding DNA: TGTGCCAGCAGCTTAGGGCCTGGAAATGAGCAGTTCTTC. Its translation is CASSLGPGNEQFF.

In this sample, this clonotype turned up a few times. The rearrangement links TRBV20-1 to TRBJ2-7; 8 bases line up with TRBD1. J gave up 4 bases and V 0 bases, and 11 bases lay outside the gene matches. This CDR3 spans 16 amino acids. In germline, CDR1 is DFQATT, CDR2 SNEGSKA (reference sequence). CDR3 bases: TGCAGTGCTAGAGATGAGAACAGGGGGGTGAGGTACGAGCAGTACTTC. It is translated as CSARDENRGVRYEQYF.

This clonotype was counted a few times. The chain employs TRBV4-2 and TRBJ2-1; 8 nucleotides agree with TRBD1. Germline lookup yields CDR1 LGHNA and CDR2 YNFKEQ. The J segment lost 7 bases and the V segment lost 1 base, leaving 9 bases of the junction unmatched. CDR3 length: 16 amino acids. In nucleotides, the CDR3 is TGTGCCAGCAGCCAAGTCGTGACAGGGGCGCAGAATGAGCAGTTCTTC. Its protein product is CASSQVVTGAQNEQFF.

About this clonotype itself: One end of the junction is discordant with germline, which a read error may explain. The chain recombines TRBV28 with TRBJ1-1; D may be TRBD1 (6 bases). This CDR3 comprises 18 residues. Germline CDR1 is MDHEN and CDR2 is SYDVKM. CDR3 amino acids: CARSFSQFARVGGPEAFF. The CDR3, as DNA: TGTGCCCGCAGTTTTTCCCAGTTCGCCAGGGTAGGGGGGCCTGAAGCTTTCTTT.